What follows are 19 T cell receptor beta chains derived from one specimen sequenced in a study of PD-L1 blockade in urothelial cancer. This table comes from immunoSEQ multiplex PCR, and its TCRdb copy is limited to in-frame clones, with some not included. The top ten clones hold approximately 1% of a sample with 90,000 to 120,000 clones, around 90% of them seen once. Sequenced here: PBMCs, sampled around atezolizumab (anti-PD-L1) treatment. The receptors here all came from a woman older than 75 with urothelial cancer.

This clone turned up a few times. J is TRBJ1-1 and V is TRBV5-1; a weak D match, TRBD1 (5 bases). The CDR3 loop spans 14 amino acids. Per the germline V gene, CDR1 is SGHRS and CDR2 is YFSETQ. The V and J ends lost 6 bases and 8 bases respectively, with 20 bases between them. CDR3 loop: CASTSLIDRREAFF. Written as DNA, the CDR3 is TGCGCCAGCACCTCCCTAATTGACAGAAGAGAAGCTTTCTTT.

V and J are TRBV14 and TRBJ2-3; TRBD2 matches at 8 bases. The CDR3 is 14 amino acids. J gave up 1 base and V 6 bases, and 3 bases lay outside the gene matches. Per germline, CDR1 SGHDN and CDR2 FVKESK. Here the CDR3 reads CASRTSGGTDTQYF. DNA for the CDR3: TGTGCCAGCAGAACTAGCGGAGGCACAGATACGCAGTATTTT.

This chain uses TRBV7-9 with TRBJ1-4; 8 positions match TRBD1. The CDR3 is 14 residues long. The germline CDR1 and CDR2 sequences are SEHNR and FQNEAQ (reference sequence). The trim removed 6 bases at V and 4 bases at J, leaving 4 bases unmatched. Here the CDR3 reads CASSFDRGNEKLFF. The CDR3 coding sequence is TGTGCCAGCAGTTTTGACAGGGGTAATGAAAAACTGTTTTTT.

The gene calls are TRBV2 and TRBJ2-7, with D possibly TRBD1 on 6 matching bases. Deletions cut 6 bases from V and 0 bases from J, with 18 bases between. The CDR3 has 16 residues. CDR1 SNHLY and CDR2 FYNNEI come from the germline V gene. The CDR3 loop reads CASRALGQDNSYEQYF. For the CDR3, the DNA is TGTGCCAGCAGGGCCTTGGGACAAGACAACTCCTACGAGCAGTACTTC.

The V call is TRBV11-3, the J call TRBJ2-7; D might be TRBD2 (5 bases). This CDR3 comprises 13 residues. Germline V gene sequence: CDR1 SGHNT, CDR2 YENEEA. Trimming left V 5 bases short and J 5 bases short, with 13 bases between. The CDR3 DNA is TGTGCCAGCAGCGGAGAGGGCGTCAACGAGCAGTACTTC. Amino acid sequence: CASSGEGVNEQYF.

The chain links TRBV7-2 to TRBJ2-7; 9 positions match TRBD1. The CDR3 length is 20 residues. Germline CDR1 is SGHTA and CDR2 is FQGNSA. V lost 0 bases to trimming and J lost 2 bases; unmatched junction nucleotides: 17. This CDR3 reads CASSLALGETGGGRTYEQYF. The CDR3 region has the DNA TGTGCCAGCAGCTTAGCCCTGGGAGAGACAGGGGGAGGGAGAACCTACGAGCAGTACTTC.

The chain recombines TRBV6-4 with TRBJ2-2; 9 nucleotides match TRBD1. The CDR3 sequence is 15 residues long. Germline V gives CDR1 MRHNA, CDR2 SNTAGT. V dropped 4 bases and J dropped 7; count of bases not matched to a gene: 7. Written as DNA, the CDR3 is TGTGCCAGCAGTGTTTACACAGGGGGCCACGGGGAGCTGTTTTTT. It codes for CASSVYTGGHGELFF.

This sequence joins TRBV5-6 and TRBJ2-5; 10 bases match TRBD2. CDR1 and CDR2 (germline): SGHDT, YYEEEE. V was clipped by 2 bases and J by 5 bases; unmatched bases: 3. The CDR3 is 14 amino acids. This chain's CDR3 is CASSLAGGRETQYF. In DNA, the CDR3 is TGTGCCAGCAGCTTAGCGGGAGGGAGGGAGACCCAGTACTTC.

This rearrangement joins TRBV18 to TRBJ1-5; D unclear. Trimming removed 5 bases from V and 7 bases from J, with 9 bases in between. Germline V gives CDR1 KGHSH, CDR2 LQKENI. This CDR3 is 12 amino acids long. CDR3 in DNA: TGTGCCAGCTCAGAGGTCGGGCAGCCCCAGCATTTT. Amino acid sequence: CASSEVGQPQHF.

The rearrangement uses TRBV7-9 and TRBJ1-1, with 8 nucleotides matching TRBD1. The junction had 11 bases not matched to a gene; V was cut back by 1 base and J by 7 bases. CDR1 and CDR2 from the germline V gene are SEHNR and FQNEAQ (reference sequence). CDR3 size: 16 residues. The CDR3 nucleotides are TGTGCCAGCAGCTTAGAGGCGGGCAGGGGGCAACTTGAAGCTTTCTTT. This encodes CASSLEAGRGQLEAFF.

The chain couples TRBV11-2 to TRBJ2-1; 7 bases are shared with TRBD2. Trimming at V came to 1 base and at J to 7 bases, leaving 10 bases not matched to a gene. The CDR3 covers 16 residues. Germline V gene lookup returns CDR1 SGHAT and CDR2 FQNNGV. This CDR3 is CASSLGPSGSINEQFF. The CDR3 bases are TGTGCCAGCAGCTTAGGCCCTAGCGGAAGCATAAATGAGCAGTTCTTC.

The rearrangement links TRBV28 to TRBJ2-7; D is unresolved. The CDR3 has 13 amino acids. The V end lost 1 base, the J end lost 3 bases, and 7 bases lay between the germline ends. Looked up from germline, CDR1 is MDHEN and CDR2 is SYDVKM. The CDR3 loop is CASSLSGNYEQYF. CDR3 DNA: TGTGCCAGCAGTTTATCAGGAAACTACGAGCAGTACTTC.

This chain links TRBV29-1 with TRBJ2-5; a possible D gene is TRBD1 (7 bases). The CDR3 runs to 13 residues. Trimming removed 6 bases at V and 2 bases at J, with 13 bases between. Germline V gene lookup returns CDR1 SQVTM and CDR2 ANQGSEA. In nucleotides, the CDR3 is TGCAGCGTGCGGGACAGACCGCAAGAGACCCAGTACTTC. This translates into CSVRDRPQETQYF.

Only a few counts were recorded for this clone. This chain connects TRBV30 to TRBJ1-1; no firm D call. The CDR3 is 12 amino acids. V was cut by 3 bases and J by 9 bases, with 14 bases left in between. Germline lookup yields CDR1 GTSNPN and CDR2 SVGIG (reference sequence). The CDR3 bases are TGTGCCTGGAGGTCCTCAACAAGAAAAGCTTTCTTT. Translated, it gives CAWRSSTRKAFF.

This chain joins TRBV19 and TRBJ2-7; the match to TRBD2 covers 10 bases. The length of the CDR3 is 17 residues. With V trimmed by 5 bases and J by 3 bases, 13 bases remained unmatched. Germline values: CDR1 LNHDA, CDR2 SQIVND (reference sequence). In DNA, the CDR3 is TGTGCCAGTAGTCCCTCCCGATCTAGCGGGAGTTTCTACGAGCAGTACTTC. It is translated as CASSPSRSSGSFYEQYF.

This clone was detected only once. CDR3 DNA: TGTGCCAGCAGTTTCAGGGGAGGGGGCACTGAAGCTTTCTTT. Its translation is CASSFRGGGTEAFF. The chain is built from TRBV28 and TRBJ1-1; maybe TRBD1 (6 bases). Germline CDR1 and CDR2: MDHEN and SYDVKM. The V and J ends lost 3 bases and 4 bases respectively, with 12 bases between them. The CDR3 consists of 14 residues.

The gene calls are TRBV5-1 and TRBJ1-1; no clear D. Germline V lookup: CDR1 SGHRS, CDR2 YFSETQ. The CDR3 consists of 14 residues. Trimming shortened V by 3 bases and J by 0 bases, and 9 bases separated the two germline ends. The CDR3 sequence is CASSSDYLNTEAFF. The CDR3 DNA sequence: TGCGCCAGCAGCTCGGACTACTTGAACACTGAAGCTTTCTTT.

This chain links TRBV25-1 with TRBJ1-1; TRBD1 aligns across 7 bases. CDR3 length: 13 amino acids. From germline, CDR1 is MGHDK and CDR2 SYGVNS. The V gene end was trimmed by 8 bases and the J gene end by 7 bases; junction bases not matched to a gene: 10. The CDR3 is CASAGLGQHEAFF. CDR3 DNA sequence: TGTGCCAGCGCCGGGTTGGGACAGCATGAAGCTTTCTTT. The complete variable domain, with remaining parts taken from reference TRBV25-1 and TRBJ1-1, reads EADIYQTPRYLVIGTGKKITLECSQTMGHDKMYWYQQDPGMELHLIHYSYGVNSTEKGDLSSESTVSRIRTEHFPLTLESARPSHTSQYLCASAGLGQHEAFFGQGTRLTVV.

This chain joins TRBV15 and TRBJ2-5; possibly TRBD2 for D (5 bases). The ends were cut back, 0 bases at V and 5 bases at J, with 10 bases in the middle. Germline V gives CDR1 LNHNV, CDR2 YYDKDF (reference sequence). This CDR3 region has 14 residues. CDR3 bases: TGTGCCACCAGCAGAGAGAGAGGAGGCGAGACCCAGTACTTC. It encodes CATSRERGGETQYF.